This TCR beta chain was sequenced for a study of human T cells and chemical hapten exposure. TCRdb independently ran MiXCR on the RACE reads; one entry per CDR3 protein. The data hold approximately 370,000 distinct CDR3 sequences, with about 5.4% observed a single time. This CDR3 region has 13 residues. V lost 0 bases to trimming and J lost 4 bases, with 6 bases between them. From germline, CDR1 is SGDLS and CDR2 YYNGEE. Specified time point: pre-sensitization, week 0. Treatment here: therapeutic diphenylcyclopropenone sensitization with weekly scalp DPC. The receptor comes from a woman aged 18-29 years with alopecia areata. Some clones in this sample may be carry-over from other donors' samples. This chain uses TRBV9 with TRBJ2-3; unclear D gene. The material was whole blood, obtained in connection with sensitization to the hapten diphenylcyclopropenone (DPC). The CDR3 loop reads CASSVAGSDTQYF. The CDR3, as DNA: TGTGCCAGCAGCGTAGCAGGTTCAGATACGCAGTATTTT. Full variable domain (missing parts from reference TRBV9 and TRBJ2-3): DSGVTQTPKHLITATGQRVTLRCSPRSGDLSVYWYQQSLDQGLQFLIQYYNGEERAKGNILERFSAQQFPDLHSELNLSSLELGDSALYFCASSVAGSDTQYFGPGTRLTVL.